These T cell receptor beta chains were read from a single sample in a study of blood T cell repertoires in COVID-19. The protocol was immunoSEQ multiplex PCR, while the TCRdb copy is restricted to in-frame clones and leaves out a portion. The table includes 200,000 to 250,000 clones, 70% to 90% detected once. The sequenced sample was peripheral blood. The receptor source for this set is a man aged 25 to 45 with COVID-19, enrolled during active disease. Each CDR3 is given with its conserved first and last residue. Fields, in order: CDR3 protein, CDR3 DNA, V gene, J gene, clone size, D gene. The D gene is left open where the match is weak. For some rows the clone size is stated as once, few or many, or as a class when expanded; others skip it.

CDR3: CATKTRTDEQFF
DNA: TGTGCCACCAAGACTAGGACCGATGAGCAGTTCTTC
V: TRBV19
J: TRBJ2-1
size: .
D: .

CDR3: CASSRSRDFYNSPLHF
DNA: TGTGCCAGCAGCCGGAGCCGGGACTTCTATAATTCACCCCTCCACTTT
V: TRBV7-9
J: TRBJ1-6
size: .
D: .

CDR3: CASSADGGSYNEQFF
DNA: TGTGCCAGCTCAGCAGACGGGGGCTCCTACAATGAGCAGTTCTTC
V: TRBV18
J: TRBJ2-1
size: .
D: .

CDR3: CASSLDSGDGYTF
DNA: TGTGCCAGCAGCTTAGACAGCGGGGACGGCTACACCTTC
V: TRBV7-9
J: TRBJ1-2
size: .
D: .

CDR3: CASSYLGLAMYEQYF
DNA: TGTGCCAGCAGTTACCTGGGACTAGCGATGTACGAGCAGTACTTC
V: TRBV6-2/TRBV6-3
J: TRBJ2-7
size: .
D: TRBD2

CDR3: CASSQLGEDIQYF
DNA: TGTGCCAGCAGCCAACTCGGGGAAGACATTCAGTACTTC
V: TRBV3-1/TRBV3-2
J: TRBJ2-4
size: .
D: .

CDR3: CAIRAGTSGGAVNEQFF
DNA: TGTGCCATCAGGGCCGGGACTAGCGGGGGGGCCGTCAATGAGCAGTTCTTC
V: TRBV10-3
J: TRBJ2-1
size: .
D: TRBD2

CDR3: CASSHESGYRYNEQFF
DNA: TGCGCCAGCAGCCACGAATCAGGGTATCGCTACAATGAGCAGTTCTTC
V: TRBV5-1
J: TRBJ2-1
size: .
D: .

CDR3: CASSPGGTANYGYTF
DNA: TGTGCCAGCAGTCCCGGGGGTACGGCCAACTATGGCTACACCTTC
V: TRBV6-5
J: TRBJ1-2
size: .
D: .

CDR3: CASSEPGTGVPGYTF
DNA: TGTGCCAGCAGTGAGCCCGGGACAGGGGTCCCTGGCTACACCTTC
V: TRBV6-1
J: TRBJ1-2
size: .
D: TRBD1

CDR3: CASSIQGSNTEAFF
DNA: TGTGCCAGCAGTATACAGGGATCGAACACTGAAGCTTTCTTT
V: TRBV6-5
J: TRBJ1-1
size: .
D: .

CDR3: CASSPRFGNTEAFF
DNA: TGTGCCAGCTCACCTCGGTTCGGGAACACTGAAGCTTTCTTT
V: TRBV18
J: TRBJ1-1
size: .
D: .

CDR3: CASSLGGEQPQHF
DNA: TGTGCCAGCAGCTTGGGGGGGGAACAGCCCCAGCATTTT
V: TRBV5-5
J: TRBJ1-5
size: .
D: .

CDR3: CASSTQGSEQYF
DNA: TGTGCCAGCAGCACACAGGGCTCCGAGCAGTACTTC
V: TRBV9
J: TRBJ2-7
size: .
D: .

CDR3: CASSLNMRDNQPQHF
DNA: TGTGCCAGCAGCTTGAATATGCGGGACAATCAGCCCCAGCATTTT
V: TRBV5-6
J: TRBJ1-5
size: .
D: .

CDR3: CASSERTEAFF
DNA: TGTGCCAGCAGTGAACGCACTGAAGCTTTCTTT
V: TRBV6-1
J: TRBJ1-1
size: once
D: .

CDR3: CASSPRGTGLAATSSYNEQFF
DNA: TGTGCCAGCTCACCACGAGGCACCGGACTAGCGGCGACGAGCTCCTACAATGAGCAGTTCTTC
V: TRBV18
J: TRBJ2-1
size: .
D: TRBD2

CDR3: CSVADRSLTTSTDTQYF
DNA: TGCAGCGTTGCTGACAGGTCCCTGACCACTAGCACAGATACGCAGTATTTT
V: TRBV29-1
J: TRBJ2-3
size: .
D: .

CDR3: CASSDSSSGDVTGELFF
DNA: TGTGCCAGCAGTGACTCGTCTAGCGGGGATGTCACCGGGGAGCTGTTTTTT
V: TRBV6-4
J: TRBJ2-2
size: .
D: TRBD2

CDR3: CASRPNRGGTEAFF
DNA: TGTGCCAGCAGACCGAACAGGGGTGGCACTGAAGCTTTCTTT
V: TRBV7-9
J: TRBJ1-1
size: .
D: TRBD1

CDR3: CASGLLGGLRGPTEAFF
DNA: TGTGCTAGTGGCCTCCTTGGGGGGCTCAGGGGGCCTACTGAAGCTTTCTTT
V: TRBV12-5
J: TRBJ1-1
size: .
D: TRBD1

CDR3: CASTGNRNTEAFF
DNA: TGTGCCAGCACGGGAAACCGGAACACTGAAGCTTTCTTT
V: TRBV6-5
J: TRBJ1-1
size: once
D: .

CDR3: CASSPLSSEWGQGYTF
DNA: TGTGCCAGCTCACCACTCAGCTCGGAGTGGGGACAAGGCTACACCTTC
V: TRBV18
J: TRBJ1-2
size: .
D: .

CDR3: CASSRTVDRENQPQHF
DNA: TGTGCCAGCAGCCGGACTGTGGACAGGGAAAATCAGCCCCAGCATTTT
V: TRBV5-6
J: TRBJ1-5
size: .
D: TRBD1

CDR3: CASSPNRQNQPQHF
DNA: TGTGCCAGCTCACCAAATAGACAGAATCAGCCCCAGCATTTT
V: TRBV18
J: TRBJ1-5
size: .
D: .

CDR3: CASSNSQGIEAFF
DNA: TGTGCCAGCAGTAACTCACAGGGCATTGAAGCTTTCTTT
V: TRBV6-6
J: TRBJ1-1
size: .
D: .

CDR3: CASSFSLANTEAFF
DNA: TGTGCCAGCAGCTTCAGTTTAGCGAACACTGAAGCTTTCTTT
V: TRBV5-4
J: TRBJ1-1
size: .
D: .

CDR3: CASSPAGTSSYEQYF
DNA: TGTGCCAGCAGCCCAGCCGGGACTAGTTCCTACGAGCAGTACTTC
V: TRBV7-2
J: TRBJ2-7
size: .
D: TRBD2

CDR3: CASSLGGQGWYEQYF
DNA: TGTGCCAGCAGCTTAGGCGGACAGGGTTGGTACGAGCAGTACTTC
V: TRBV13
J: TRBJ2-7
size: .
D: TRBD1

CDR3: CASNLGPSGRNEQFF
DNA: TGTGCCAGCAACTTAGGCCCTAGCGGGAGGAATGAGCAGTTCTTC
V: TRBV7-9
J: TRBJ2-1
size: .
D: TRBD2

CDR3: CASSQDHRPQGYTF
DNA: TGCGCCAGCAGCCAAGATCACAGACCCCAGGGCTACACCTTC
V: TRBV4-3
J: TRBJ1-2
size: .
D: .

CDR3: CASSQVRAQVEAFF
DNA: TGCGCCAGCAGCCAAGTACGGGCACAGGTGGAAGCTTTCTTT
V: TRBV4-1
J: TRBJ1-1
size: .
D: .

CDR3: CASSVHGQGQGYTF
DNA: TGTGCCAGCAGTGTCCATGGACAGGGGCAAGGCTACACCTTC
V: TRBV25-1
J: TRBJ1-2
size: .
D: TRBD1

CDR3: CASSFLTGTSYNEQFF
DNA: TGTGCCAGCAGCTTCTTAACCGGGACTTCCTACAATGAGCAGTTCTTC
V: TRBV7-3
J: TRBJ2-1
size: .
D: .

CDR3: CASSVLDSYMNTEAFF
DNA: TGTGCCAGTAGTGTCCTCGACAGTTACATGAACACTGAAGCTTTCTTT
V: TRBV19
J: TRBJ1-1
size: .
D: .

CDR3: CASSRGGDGYTF
DNA: TGTGCCAGCAGCCGAGGGGGGGATGGCTACACCTTC
V: TRBV13
J: TRBJ1-2
size: .
D: .

CDR3: CASSQKTGKAFF
DNA: TGTGCCAGCAGCCAAAAAACCGGGAAAGCTTTCTTT
V: TRBV3-1/TRBV3-2
J: TRBJ1-1
size: .
D: .

CDR3: CASSYLGDRPRDGYTF
DNA: TGTGCCAGCAGTTACCTGGGGGACAGGCCGCGGGATGGCTACACCTTC
V: TRBV6-2/TRBV6-3
J: TRBJ1-2
size: .
D: TRBD1

CDR3: CATSDPGGETRNEQFF
DNA: TGTGCCACCAGTGATCCTGGGGGGGAAACAAGGAATGAGCAGTTCTTC
V: TRBV24-1
J: TRBJ2-1
size: .
D: TRBD2

CDR3: CASSPRGGETDTQYF
DNA: TGTGCCAGCAGCCCTCGGGGCGGGGAAACAGATACGCAGTATTTT
V: TRBV6-2/TRBV6-3
J: TRBJ2-3
size: few
D: .

CDR3: CATSRGNTGTSDEQYF
DNA: TGTGCCACCAGCAGAGGTAACACCGGGACTAGCGACGAGCAGTACTTC
V: TRBV15
J: TRBJ2-7
size: .
D: TRBD2

CDR3: CAISESSEREVLETQYF
DNA: TGTGCCATCAGTGAGTCGTCCGAGCGGGAGGTTCTAGAGACCCAGTACTTC
V: TRBV10-3
J: TRBJ2-5
size: once
D: TRBD2

CDR3: CATSDARQSQETQYF
DNA: TGTGCCACCAGTGATGCCAGACAGAGCCAAGAGACCCAGTACTTC
V: TRBV24-1
J: TRBJ2-5
size: .
D: .

CDR3: CASSTGHPNTEAFF
DNA: TGCGCCAGCAGCACGGGACATCCGAACACTGAAGCTTTCTTT
V: TRBV5-1
J: TRBJ1-1
size: .
D: .

CDR3: CASSVNVPGQGGQAFF
DNA: TGTGCCAGCAGCGTCAACGTCCCCGGACAGGGAGGCCAAGCTTTCTTT
V: TRBV7-2
J: TRBJ1-1
size: once
D: TRBD1

CDR3: CAKRTSGGAGPDTQYF
DNA: TGTGCCAAAAGGACTAGCGGGGGGGCGGGCCCAGATACGCAGTATTTT
V: TRBV2
J: TRBJ2-3
size: .
D: TRBD2

CDR3: CASSNTGQVGGYTF
DNA: TGTGCCAGCAGCAACACCGGACAGGTCGGGGGCTACACCTTC
V: TRBV2
J: TRBJ1-2
size: .
D: TRBD1

CDR3: CASSLDVRVHEQYF
DNA: TGTGCCAGCAGCTTAGACGTCAGGGTACACGAGCAGTACTTC
V: TRBV11-2
J: TRBJ2-7
size: .
D: .

CDR3: CASSSSSGGPYEQYF
DNA: TGTGCCAGCAGCTCTTCGAGCGGGGGACCCTACGAGCAGTACTTC
V: TRBV9
J: TRBJ2-7
size: once
D: TRBD2

CDR3: CASSDSFSDQPQHF
DNA: TGTGCCAGCAGTGACTCGTTTTCAGATCAGCCCCAGCATTTT
V: TRBV6-4
J: TRBJ1-5
size: .
D: .

CDR3: CARSDRRTSPNQPQHF
DNA: TGTGCCAGAAGCGACCGACGAACTAGTCCCAATCAGCCCCAGCATTTT
V: TRBV5-3
J: TRBJ1-5
size: few
D: .

CDR3: CASSSNRAGDHSGNTIYF
DNA: TGTGCCAGCAGCAGTAACCGAGCAGGGGACCACTCTGGAAACACCATATATTTT
V: TRBV11-2
J: TRBJ1-3
size: .
D: .

CDR3: CASSYGRGGYEQYF
DNA: TGTGCCAGCAGTTACGGGCGGGGAGGGTACGAGCAGTACTTC
V: TRBV6-5
J: TRBJ2-7
size: .
D: TRBD2